This T cell receptor beta chain is from a study of shared clonotypes between healthy human individuals (dated by TCRdb to about 2020). In the study overall: The cohort comprised a couple of women and three men aged 18 to 49 years. For each donor, CD4 naive and CD4 memory were each given three plates, CD8 naive was given two plates, and CD8 memory was given one plate. To estimate repertoire size and how much clonotypes are shared between individuals, the study performed deep sequencing of blood TCR repertoires from a few healthy adults. Libraries were prepared and TCR repertoires were sequenced by different laboratories using diverse techniques, in order to increase sequencing depth and limit assay-specific biases. Each donor's leukapheresis produced roughly between roughly 0.9 and 8.9 billion PBMCs.

The junction shows trimming of 7 bases on V and 4 bases on J, plus 19 bases between the germline ends. The CDR3 numbers 15 residues from cysteine through phenylalanine. Left in the record is the CDR3 DNA by itself, 45 bases read in frame from the first base. CDR1 and CDR2, looked up from the germline V gene, are MNHEY and SVGAGI. Using the deep immunoSEQ assay, TCR CDR3 regions were amplified from genomic DNA by multiplex PCR. For each cell subset, the extracted genomic DNA was distributed evenly across all wells of several immunoSEQ 96-well plates, and each plate served as one replicate. For sorted subsets, each replicate PCR was loaded with about 200 ng genomic DNA, equivalent to approximately 27,000 T cell genomes. The purified libraries were quantified using a Qubit 3.0 fluorometer, sized with a Bioanalyzer 2100, and then quantified again using the KAPA Library Quantification kit. Every immunoSEQ 96-well plate was sequenced on a dedicated single-read 150-cycle Illumina NextSeq 550 flow cell. Per the original workflow: Because the immunoSEQ output held only junctional sequences and lacked quality scores, the filtering could not match the filtering applied to full-length reads. Sequences were annotated with PyIR, a Python wrapper for IgBLAST v1.9, and V/J genes and CDR3 were assigned using IMGT germline references. Reads were filtered out if the reads had weak V/J assignments (E-value above 1e-6), no CDR3, stop codons, out-of-frame junctions, or ambiguous translated residues. V3J clonotypes were defined as sequences sharing an identical inferred V gene, J gene, and CDR3 amino acid sequence. To compute the percentage overlap between repertoires, the number of shared unique clonotypes was divided by the size of the smaller repertoire. Repertoire richness was assessed with RTK rarefaction, the Chao1 estimator, and Recon v2.1 estimates of unobserved clonotypes. For all TCRbeta clonotypes obtained by the gDNA method from a few donors, generation probabilities were computed with OLGA. TCRdb's version of the immuneACCESS table is confined to in-frame rearrangements and falls short of the full clone set. An unresolved V gene accounts for under half of the shortfall where checked; the remainder is of unknown origin. That table supplies the V and J calls and clone size; D and trimming were determined from the DNA. The sample has approximately 1.9 million clones on record, 85% to 95% of them singletons. The ten largest account for under 2% of the sample.

Overall study results and their limits: Naive subsets generally had larger estimated clonotype richness than memory subsets did. Roughly 5% of naive CD4, 3.5% of naive CD8, 2% to 2.5% of memory CD4, and around 0.42% of memory CD8 clonotypes were shared across several donors. Because the study included only a small number of donors, the genetic and exposure-history diversity represented was limited. Pairwise subsampling indicated that sequencing depth was expected to affect the degree of clonotype sharing among donors. Compared with non-shared clonotypes, the clonotypes found in all four sorted-subset donors had higher generation probabilities. Rarefaction of sorted-subset datasets indicated incomplete sequencing despite the large sequencing depth. Sampling was restricted to blood, and TCR repertoires in tissue are likely to differ from TCR repertoires in blood.

For the CD8 naive samples, CD45RO-negative cells were positively selected for CCR7, yielding a CD45RA+CCR7+ population from which TemRA cells were excluded. The donors were healthy, HIV-negative adults with no recently reported acute infections or vaccinations. Every donor was a Caucasian adult living in Nashville, Tennessee, USA. After blood collection by leukapheresis, PBMCs were isolated using Ficoll-Histopaque density gradient centrifugation and then cryopreserved in the vapor phase of liquid nitrogen. Analytical flow cytometry was used to check the purity and quantity of each magnetically sorted T cell population. Genomic DNA was isolated from each sorted fraction and quantified by UV absorbance on a Nanodrop 2000c. Turning to this clone: The clone's antigen remains unknown. No much larger clone exists at a distance of one base, and base qualities are not known.

The clonotype originates from a man between 18 and 29 years old in good health. Some clones in this sample may be carry-over from other donors' samples. Here the chain combines TRBV6-5 and TRBJ1-1, and possibly TRBD1, on 5 matching bases. The sequenced sample consisted of naive CD8+ T cells from PBMCs. The sample's cell subset or site label is to be understood as: CD45RA+CCR7+. The CDR3 sequence is CASTRDGPGSTEAFF. DNA sequence: TGTGCCAGCACTCGGGACGGCCCGGGTAGCACTGAAGCTTTCTTT.